This TCR beta chain originates from a study of blood T cell repertoires in COVID-19. The repertoire was sequenced with immunoSEQ multiplex PCR; TCRdb's copy has only in-frame clones and lacks some. The sample lists more than 300,000 clones; 92% were seen once. Trimming took 11 bases from V and 1 from J, leaving 20 bases between them. The CDR3 is 15 residues long. Germline assignment: CDR1 LGHDT and CDR2 YNNKEL (reference sequence). The rearrangement joins TRBV3-1 (or the pseudogene TRBV3-2) to TRBJ2-5; D remains ambiguous. Sequencing was done on a sample of PBMCs or T cells enriched from blood (not recorded which). The source is a woman aged 25 to 39 who had recovered from COVID-19. CDR3 in DNA: TGTGCCGCCAGCAAGGAGCCCGACCTCCAAGAGACCCAGTACTTC. Amino acids: CAASKEPDLQETQYF.